The 2 T cell receptor beta chains listed next were all sequenced from one sample in a study of cytomegalovirus exposure and HLA in healthy donors. The PCR used 60 Vbeta and 13 Jbeta primers. Measured with immunoSEQ multiplex PCR; TCRdb has only the in-frame clones, and not every one. The sample includes 150,000 to 200,000 clones, about 75% of them seen just once. The specimen was PBMCs. These receptors all stem from a woman in her fifties or sixties in good health and CMV-seropositive.

J is TRBJ2-5 and V is TRBV7-2, with D perhaps matching TRBD2 (6 bases). V was pared by 4 bases and J by 7 bases, with 19 bases between. This CDR3 is built from 15 residues. Germline loops: CDR1 SGHTA, CDR2 FQGNSA. CDR3 sequence (DNA): TGTGCCAGCAGCTGGGGCCGGCTAGCGCGGGGGACCCAGTACTTC. This sequence encodes CASSWGRLARGTQYF.

J is TRBJ2-6 and V is TRBV10-3, with 11 bases lining up with TRBD1. This CDR3 is 16 amino acids long. The germline gives CDR1 ENHRY, CDR2 SYGVKD. Trimming took 6 bases from V and 1 from J; bases not matched to a gene: 2. The CDR3 nucleotides are TGTGCCATCAGGGGACAGGGGGGGTCTGGGGCCAACGTCCTGACTTTC. Translation: CAIRGQGGSGANVLTF.